This T cell receptor (beta chain) is drawn from a study of shared T cell receptors in the human thymus. Measured with immunoSEQ multiplex PCR; TCRdb has only the in-frame clones, and not every one. Among roughly 410,000 clones listed, more than 85% were seen once. V lost 0 bases and J lost 2; bases outside the gene matches: 14. CDR1 is SGDLS and CDR2 is YYNGEE in the germline V gene. CDR3 length equals 21 residues. Sequences were obtained from thymocytes. The sequence was collected from a human donor. The V and J genes are TRBV9 and TRBJ2-2; 12 bases line up with TRBD2. The CDR3 region has the DNA TGTGCCAGCAGCGTAGTAGGGCAGGGGTTACTAGCGGGAGGTAACACCGGGGAGCTGTTTTTT. It yields the protein CASSVVGQGLLAGGNTGELFF.